This T cell receptor beta chain is from a study of blood T cell repertoires in COVID-19. Turning to the study itself: Samples of COVID-19 (acute and convalescent) were obtained from the United States, Italy and Spain.

In the original processing: Amplification with reference gene primers provided the estimates of nucleated cell counts. Libraries were prepared by immunoSEQ multiplex PCR; TCRdb keeps only in-frame clonotypes and omits some of them. V and J calls and clone size are as listed in that table; D and trimming were resolved from the DNA. This table holds a few hundred thousand clones, approximately 77% found once. The source is a woman younger than 35 with acute or convalescent COVID-19. Sequencing was done on a sample of peripheral blood.

The CDR3 sequence is CAWVPQESSYNSPLHF. For the CDR3, the DNA is TGTGCCTGGGTGCCACAGGAGAGCTCCTATAATTCACCCCTCCACTTT. J is TRBJ1-6 and V is TRBV30; possible D gene TRBD1, 5 bases. In germline, CDR1 is GTSNPN, CDR2 SVGIG (reference sequence). V gave up 5 bases and J gave up 0 bases, with 14 bases separating them. The CDR3 spans 16 residues.